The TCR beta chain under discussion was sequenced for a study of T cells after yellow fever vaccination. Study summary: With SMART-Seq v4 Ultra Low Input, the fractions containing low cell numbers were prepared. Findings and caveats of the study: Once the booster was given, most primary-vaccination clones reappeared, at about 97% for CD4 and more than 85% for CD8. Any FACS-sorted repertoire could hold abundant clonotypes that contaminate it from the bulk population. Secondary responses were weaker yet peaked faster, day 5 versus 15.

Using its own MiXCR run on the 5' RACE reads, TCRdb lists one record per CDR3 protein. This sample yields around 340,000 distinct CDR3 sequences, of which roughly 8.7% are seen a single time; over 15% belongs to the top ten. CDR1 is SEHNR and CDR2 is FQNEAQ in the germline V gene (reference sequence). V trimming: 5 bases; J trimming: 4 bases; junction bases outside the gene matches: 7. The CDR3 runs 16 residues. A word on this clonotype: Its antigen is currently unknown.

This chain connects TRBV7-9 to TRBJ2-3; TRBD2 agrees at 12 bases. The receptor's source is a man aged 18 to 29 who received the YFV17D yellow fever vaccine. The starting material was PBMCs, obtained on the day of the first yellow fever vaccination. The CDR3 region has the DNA TGTGCCAGCAGCCCCCGGACTAGCGGGGTGGCAGATACGCAGTATTTT. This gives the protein CASSPRTSGVADTQYF.